Shown below are 7 T cell receptor beta chains from a single sample sequenced in a study of cytomegalovirus exposure and HLA in healthy donors. 60 Vbeta and 13 Jbeta primers were used in PCR. Data came from immunoSEQ multiplex PCR; TCRdb stores just in-frame clones and leaves some out. The data contain some 180,000 clones, around 90% of them seen just once; the ten biggest clones take up less than 1.3%. Source material: PBMCs. These receptors originate from a boy between 2 and 10 years old in good health and CMV-seronegative.

Only one count was recorded for this clone. The chain links TRBV19 to TRBJ1-2, with 7 bases matching TRBD1. Germline assignment: CDR1 LNHDA and CDR2 SQIVND (reference sequence). V shed 3 bases and J 8 bases; nucleotides not matched to a gene: 12. This CDR3 region has 15 residues. CDR3 residues: CASSITVRGFEGYTF. CDR3 coding DNA: TGTGCCAGTAGTATTACTGTCAGGGGGTTTGAAGGCTACACCTTC.

The V gene is TRBV9, the J gene TRBJ1-4; tentative D call: TRBD1 (5 bases). V lost 0 bases and J lost 0, with 12 bases in between. Germline V CDR1 and CDR2: SGDLS, YYNGEE. The CDR3 has 17 amino acids. The CDR3 coding sequence is TGTGCCAGCAGCGTAGAGGCAGGGCCCACAACTAATGAAAAACTGTTTTTT. It specifies CASSVEAGPTTNEKLFF.

This clone was found once. In DNA form, the CDR3 reads TGTGCCAGCAGCCCCCGCCGGGACTCCCTAGCCAAAAACATTCAGTACTTC. This gives the protein CASSPRRDSLAKNIQYF. This chain links TRBV7-9 with TRBJ2-4, with D tentatively TRBD2 (6 bases). The length of the CDR3 is 17 residues. The germline CDR1 and CDR2 sequences are SEHNR and FQNEAQ (reference sequence). Trimming pared 5 bases from V and 0 bases from J, leaving 17 bases between.

The rearrangement uses TRBV28 and TRBJ2-1, with D uncertain. CDR1 and CDR2 from the germline V gene are MDHEN and SYDVKM. The V end was cut by 6 bases, the J end by 1 base, with 10 bases between. The CDR3 spans 14 residues. The DNA for the CDR3 is TGTGCCAGCAGGACTGCCACTTCCTACAATGAGCAGTTCTTC. Protein: CASRTATSYNEQFF. The whole variable domain, filled in from reference TRBV28 and TRBJ2-1, reads DVKVTQSSRYLVKRTGEKVFLECVQDMDHENMFWYRQDPGLGLRLIYFSYDVKMKEKGDIPEGYSVSREKKERFSLILESASTNQTSMYLCASRTATSYNEQFFGPGTRLTVL.

This rearrangement joins TRBV5-4 to TRBJ2-3; TRBD2 is a possible D gene (5 bases). Looked up from germline, CDR1 is SGHNT and CDR2 is YYREEE (reference sequence). Between the trimmed V and J ends, which lost 0 bases and 5 bases, there was a span of 7 bases. The CDR3 runs 13 residues. The CDR3 nucleotides are TGTGCCAGCAGCTTGGAGGCGGGAGATACGCAGTATTTT. Translation gives CASSLEAGDTQYF.

J is TRBJ2-7 and V is TRBV7-6; 9 bases fit TRBD1. The CDR3 is made up of 15 amino acids. The V and J ends lost 3 bases and 4 bases, in that order; junction bases with no gene match: 7. Germline V gene sequence: CDR1 SGHVS, CDR2 FNYEAQ. The CDR3 DNA reads as TGTGCCAGCAGCTTGGCCACAGGGGGCTCGTACGAGCAGTACTTC. Translation: CASSLATGGSYEQYF.

The chain employs TRBV6-5 and TRBJ2-7, with D tentatively TRBD1 (7 bases). Trimming removed 7 bases from V and 2 bases from J, with 15 bases in between. The CDR3 is 14 residues long. Germline loops: CDR1 MNHEY, CDR2 SVGAGI. The CDR3 loop reads CASTQGGLPYEQYF. In DNA, the CDR3 is TGTGCCAGCACCCAGGGGGGACTGCCCTACGAGCAGTACTTC.